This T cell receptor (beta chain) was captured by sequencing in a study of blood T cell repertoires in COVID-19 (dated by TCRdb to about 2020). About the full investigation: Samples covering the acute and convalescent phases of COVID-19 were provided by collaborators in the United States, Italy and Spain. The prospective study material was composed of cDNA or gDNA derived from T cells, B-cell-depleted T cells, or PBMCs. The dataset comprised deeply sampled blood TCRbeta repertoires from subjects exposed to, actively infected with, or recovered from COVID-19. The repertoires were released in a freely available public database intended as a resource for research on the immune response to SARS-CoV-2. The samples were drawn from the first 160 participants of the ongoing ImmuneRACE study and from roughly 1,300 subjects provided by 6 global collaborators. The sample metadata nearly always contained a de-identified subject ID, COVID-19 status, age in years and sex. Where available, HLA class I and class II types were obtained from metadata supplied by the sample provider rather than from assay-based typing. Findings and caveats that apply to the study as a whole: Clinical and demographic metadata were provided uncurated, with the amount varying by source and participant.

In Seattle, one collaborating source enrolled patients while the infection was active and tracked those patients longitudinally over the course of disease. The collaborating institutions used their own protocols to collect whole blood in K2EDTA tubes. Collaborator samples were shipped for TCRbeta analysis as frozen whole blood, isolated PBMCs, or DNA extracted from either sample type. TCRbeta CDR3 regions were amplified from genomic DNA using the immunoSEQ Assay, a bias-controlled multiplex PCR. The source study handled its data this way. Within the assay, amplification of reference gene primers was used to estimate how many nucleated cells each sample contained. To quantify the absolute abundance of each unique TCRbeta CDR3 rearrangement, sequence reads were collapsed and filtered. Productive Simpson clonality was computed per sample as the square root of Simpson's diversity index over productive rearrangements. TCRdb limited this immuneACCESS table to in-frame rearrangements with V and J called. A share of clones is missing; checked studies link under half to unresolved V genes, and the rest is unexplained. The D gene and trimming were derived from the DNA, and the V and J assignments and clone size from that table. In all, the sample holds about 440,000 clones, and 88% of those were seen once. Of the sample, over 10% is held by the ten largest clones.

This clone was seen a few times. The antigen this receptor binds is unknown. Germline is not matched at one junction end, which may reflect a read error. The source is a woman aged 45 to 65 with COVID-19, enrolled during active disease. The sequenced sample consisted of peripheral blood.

CDR3 protein: CASTERLRGHGELFF. The sequenced DNA is TGTGCCAGCACTGAACGGCTCAGGGGACACGGGGAGCTGTTTTTT. The chain uses TRBV6-1 and TRBJ2-2; tentative D gene TRBD1, with 6 bases matching. As encoded in the germline V gene, CDR1 is MNHNS while CDR2 is SASEGT. From the cysteine up to the phenylalanine, the CDR3 has a length of 15 residues. CDR3 DNA only is kept here, 45 bases in frame from base 1.